These T cell receptor beta chains were read from a single sample in a study of blood T cells in healthy people across ages. TCRdb re-analysed the 5' RACE reads in MiXCR, keeping a single row per CDR3 protein. The sample carries some 1,500,000 distinct CDR3 sequences, roughly 43% recorded once. The material sequenced was blood. These receptors were collected from a young woman in good health. CDR3s include the opening cysteine and the closing phenylalanine or tryptophan. Each record gives: CDR3 DNA, CDR3 protein, D gene, V gene, J gene, clone size. A D gene is named only where the DNA matches it firmly. Clone size is given for some rows only: seen once, a few or many times, or a class if the clone is expanded.

TGTGCCAGCAGCTTAGATGGGATGTATGGCTACACCTTC	CASSLDGMYGYTF	-	TRBV7-2	TRBJ1-2	-
TGTGCCAGCAGTCCCGCTGGGGGTCATCAGCCCCAGCATTTT	CASSPAGGHQPQHF	-	TRBV27	TRBJ1-5	-
TGTGCCAGCAGCACCCGACAGGCTGAAAAACTGTTTTTT	CASSTRQAEKLFF	-	TRBV7-2	TRBJ1-4	few
TGTGCCAGCAGCCCACCCGGGACAGCGTCCTATGGCTACACCTTC	CASSPPGTASYGYTF	TRBD1	TRBV28	TRBJ1-2	-
TGCGCCAGCAACCGAAAACAGACTTCCTATAATTCACCCCTCCACTTT	CASNRKQTSYNSPLHF	-	TRBV4-1	TRBJ1-6	-
TGCAGTGCGCGGGGTGGTGGAGACTACGAGCAGTACTTC	CSARGGGDYEQYF	-	TRBV20-1	TRBJ2-7	-
TGTGCCAGCAGCAAGGTGCCAGCGGGGGGGCCGGGAGATACGAAGTATTTT	CASSKVPAGGPGDTKYF	-	TRBV21-1	TRBJ2-3	-
TGTGTCAGCAGTTACTTCACCGGGGAGCTGTTTTTT	CVSSYFTGELFF	-	TRBV6-2/TRBV6-3	TRBJ2-2	-
TGTGCCACCAGCAGAGATTCTCCAGGGGCCATCACAGATACGCAGTATTTT	CATSRDSPGAITDTQYF	-	TRBV15	TRBJ2-3	-
TGCGCCAGCAGCCCAAGTCCAGGGAGCTATGGCTACACCTTC	CASSPSPGSYGYTF	-	TRBV4-1	TRBJ1-2	few
TGTGCCAGCAGCTTAGTTGCTGTGCCAGGGGTTGGCTACACCTTC	CASSLVAVPGVGYTF	-	TRBV7-8	TRBJ1-2	-
TGCAGCGCTGCGACTGAAAAAGAGACCCAGTACTTC	CSAATEKETQYF	-	TRBV29-1	TRBJ2-5	-
TGTGCCAGCAGCTTGGGAATGACGGCAACTAATGAAAAACTGTTTTTT	CASSLGMTATNEKLFF	-	TRBV7-8	TRBJ1-4	-
TGTGCCAGCAGTCACAGGGGGCAGTACTACAATGAGCAGTTCTTC	CASSHRGQYYNEQFF	TRBD1	TRBV6-5	TRBJ2-1	-
TGTGCCAGCAGTTTGAACACCGGGAAGCTGTTTTTT	CASSLNTGKLFF	-	TRBV27	TRBJ2-2	-
TGTGCCAGCAGTTTAGTCGGCGGGAGGGCCTACGAGCAGTACTTC	CASSLVGGRAYEQYF	TRBD2	TRBV27	TRBJ2-7	few
TGTGCCAGCAGCGTCGAAGCAAACTCCTACAATGAGCAGTTCTTC	CASSVEANSYNEQFF	-	TRBV9	TRBJ2-1	-
TGCAGTGCTAGATCCAGGGTTGGTAATGAAAAACTGTTTTTT	CSARSRVGNEKLFF	-	TRBV20-1	TRBJ1-4	once
TGTGCCACTCAGGATGGTGAGCAGTTCTTC	CATQDGEQFF	-	TRBV21-1	TRBJ2-1	-
TGTGCCAGCAGCTCCCCCCGACAGTACCAAGAGACCCAGTACTTC	CASSSPRQYQETQYF	-	TRBV7-2	TRBJ2-5	-
TGTGCCAGCAGCCCCCCCAGGCCCCTCTCCTACAATGAGCAGTTCTTC	CASSPPRPLSYNEQFF	-	TRBV11-2	TRBJ2-1	-
TGCGCCAGCAGCACACTAGGACAGGGACTAGATGAGCAGTTCTTC	CASSTLGQGLDEQFF	-	TRBV5-1	TRBJ2-1	few
TGTGCCAGCAGCCAAGACTTGAGGGGACGGGAGTTCTTC	CASSQDLRGREFF	-	TRBV3-1	TRBJ2-1	-
TGTGCCAGCACCGGGACCCACTCAACCGTAGAGACCCAGTACTTC	CASTGTHSTVETQYF	-	TRBV7-9	TRBJ2-5	-
TGTGCCAGCAGCCTGACAGGAGGCCCTTCCTACGAGCAGTACTTC	CASSLTGGPSYEQYF	-	TRBV12-3/TRBV12-4	TRBJ2-7	-
TGTGCCAGCAGTAACCGGGACAGGGACACTGAAGCTTTCTTT	CASSNRDRDTEAFF	TRBD1	TRBV14	TRBJ1-1	-
TGTGCCAGCAGTTACTCATCAGGTTTCACAGATACGCAGTATTTT	CASSYSSGFTDTQYF	-	TRBV6-6	TRBJ2-3	-
TGTGCCAGCAGCCCCGAGACCCAAGTCCCAAATTCACCCCTCCACTTT	CASSPETQVPNSPLHF	-	TRBV3-1	TRBJ1-6	-
TGTGCCAGCTCACCATCTAACAGGGGGTTATACGAGCAGTACTTC	CASSPSNRGLYEQYF	TRBD1	TRBV18	TRBJ2-7	-
TGTGCCAGCAGCCTCGACAGGGACGAGACCCAGTACTTC	CASSLDRDETQYF	TRBD1	TRBV7-9	TRBJ2-5	once
TGTGCCAGCAGTCCCTCCCCACGGGAGACCCAGTACTTC	CASSPSPRETQYF	-	TRBV6-6	TRBJ2-5	-